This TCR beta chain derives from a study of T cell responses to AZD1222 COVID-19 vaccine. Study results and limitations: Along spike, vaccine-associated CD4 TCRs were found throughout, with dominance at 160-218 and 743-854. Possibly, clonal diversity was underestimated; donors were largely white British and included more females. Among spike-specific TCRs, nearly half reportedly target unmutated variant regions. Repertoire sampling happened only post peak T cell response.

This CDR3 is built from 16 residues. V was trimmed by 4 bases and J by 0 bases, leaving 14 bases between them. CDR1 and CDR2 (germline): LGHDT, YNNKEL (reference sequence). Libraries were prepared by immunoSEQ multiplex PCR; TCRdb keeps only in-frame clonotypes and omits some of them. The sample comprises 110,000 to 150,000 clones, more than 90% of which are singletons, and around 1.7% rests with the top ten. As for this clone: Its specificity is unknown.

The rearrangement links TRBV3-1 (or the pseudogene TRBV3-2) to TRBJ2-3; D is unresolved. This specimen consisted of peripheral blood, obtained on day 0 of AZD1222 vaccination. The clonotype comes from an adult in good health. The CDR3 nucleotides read TGTGCCAGCAGCCCAGGTCCAATCCGCAGCACAGATACGCAGTATTTT. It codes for CASSPGPIRSTDTQYF.